The clone carrying this TCR beta chain turned up a few times. This entry comes from a study of shared clonotypes between healthy human individuals. This CDR3 is built from 12 residues. Per the germline V gene, CDR1 is GTSNPN and CDR2 is SVGIG (reference sequence). TCRdb's table, derived via immunoSEQ multiplex PCR, lists solely in-frame clones and lacks some. This table has under 600,000 clones, around 78% appearing once. The origin of this receptor is a woman in her thirties or forties in good health. Some clones in this sample may be carry-over from other donors' samples. Source material: PBMCs. The rearrangement links TRBV30 to TRBJ2-5, with a possible D match to TRBD1 (6 bases). TRBJ2-7 matches the DNA end more closely, so the J call is doubtful. Here the CDR3 DNA reads TGTGCCTGGAGTCCGGACAGCTACGAGCAGTACTTC. Residues: CAWSPDSYEQYF.